A single sample is the source of the 21 T cell receptor beta chains below, sequenced in a study of long-term antiretroviral therapy in people with HIV. Survey level was the resolution at which the v3.0 immunoSEQ assay ran. Data came from immunoSEQ multiplex PCR; TCRdb stores just in-frame clones and leaves some out. The sample carries 30,000 or so clones, about 70% recorded once. The sequencing used unsorted PBMCs, collected 3 years after starting antiretroviral therapy. The receptor set was obtained from a man aged 50 to 59 with HIV.

The chain uses TRBV10-1 and TRBJ2-7; 9 bases map to TRBD2. CDR1 and CDR2 (germline): WNHNN, SYGVQD (reference sequence). J gave up 5 bases and V 3 bases, and 11 bases lay outside the gene matches. This CDR3 contains 16 residues. The CDR3 DNA sequence: TGCGCCAGCAGTGACCGACTAGCGGCTAATCGGAACGAGCAGTACTTC. Protein product: CASSDRLAANRNEQYF.

This clone was seen a handful of times. V is TRBV6-5 and J is TRBJ1-2; TRBD1 matches at 8 bases. The V gene end was trimmed by 6 bases and the J gene end by 8 bases; junction bases not matched to a gene: 11. The CDR3 sequence is 14 residues long. Looked up from germline, CDR1 is MNHEY and CDR2 is SVGAGI. In DNA, the CDR3 is TGTGCCAGCAGCAGGGGGCGCGGAGCCCAGGGCTACACCTTC. Translating gives CASSRGRGAQGYTF.

The rearrangement links TRBV5-1 to TRBJ2-3, with D tentatively TRBD1 (6 bases). The germline V and J ends were trimmed by 2 bases and 0 bases, with 10 bases remaining between them. Germline loops: CDR1 SGHRS, CDR2 YFSETQ. The CDR3 totals 15 residues. CDR3 sequence (DNA): TGCGCCAGCAGCTTACAAACAGGGAGCACAGATACGCAGTATTTT. As protein: CASSLQTGSTDTQYF.

CDR3 DNA sequence: TGTGCCAGCTCACCATTTTCCGCTCAGGCCAACAATGAGCAGTTCTTC. This gives the protein CASSPFSAQANNEQFF. The chain combines TRBV18 with TRBJ2-1; unclear D gene. The CDR3 extends over 16 amino acids. Germline values: CDR1 KGHSH, CDR2 LQKENI. V was pared by 2 bases and J by 5 bases, with 16 bases between.

The rearrangement uses TRBV20-1 and TRBJ2-1, with TRBD1 as a possible D gene (5 bases). The CDR3 is 10 amino acids. CDR1 is DFQATT, CDR2 SNEGSKA, per germline (reference sequence). The V gene lost 5 bases and the J gene lost 15 bases, with 14 bases spanning the gap. The CDR3 DNA reads as TGCAGTGCTCTAGGGGTGATTGGGTTCTTC. Translating gives CSALGVIGFF.

The rearrangement uses TRBV7-9 and TRBJ2-4; maybe TRBD2 (5 bases). This CDR3 has 15 residues. V was cut by 2 bases and J by 3 bases, with 11 bases left in between. Germline CDR1 SEHNR, CDR2 FQNEAQ (reference sequence). CDR3 residues: CASSLFGVGKNIQYF. The CDR3 nucleotides are TGTGCCAGCAGCTTATTCGGGGTTGGCAAAAACATTCAGTACTTC.

The table lists this clone with a count of one. The V and J genes are TRBV4-1 and TRBJ2-2; D gene ambiguous. Germline loops: CDR1 MGHRA, CDR2 YSYEKL. V dropped 0 bases and J dropped 5 bases, with 7 bases sitting between them. There are 14 residues in the CDR3. CDR3 region: CASSQDRRTGELFF. Here the CDR3 DNA reads TGCGCCAGCAGCCAAGACAGAAGGACCGGGGAGCTGTTTTTT.

This rearrangement joins TRBV28 to TRBJ1-1; D may be TRBD1 (6 bases). V dropped 3 bases and J dropped 5 bases, with 10 bases sitting between them. The CDR3 has 13 residues. Germline CDR1 is MDHEN and CDR2 is SYDVKM. The chain's CDR3 is CASSLSGQTEAFF. Written as DNA, the CDR3 is TGTGCCAGCAGTTTGTCGGGACAAACTGAAGCTTTCTTT.

This sequence joins TRBV11-2 and TRBJ2-7; 7 bases agree with TRBD1. V lost 1 base to trimming and J lost 2 bases; unmatched junction nucleotides: 2. The germline CDR1 and CDR2 sequences are SGHAT and FQNNGV. The CDR3 loop spans 14 amino acids. The CDR3 DNA sequence: TGTGCCAGCAGCTTAGGACAGGGAACCTACGAGCAGTACTTC. It encodes CASSLGQGTYEQYF.

This clone has a handful of counts. The rearrangement links TRBV30 to TRBJ2-3; D tentatively fits TRBD1 or TRBD2 (5 bases each). The germline gives CDR1 GTSNPN, CDR2 SVGIG (reference sequence). The germline V and J ends were trimmed by 5 bases and 1 base, with 13 bases remaining between them. This CDR3 contains 14 residues. The chain's CDR3 is CAWGTGAGTDTQYF. The CDR3 bases are TGTGCCTGGGGGACCGGGGCCGGCACAGATACGCAGTATTTT.

The chain links TRBV6-7 to TRBJ2-6; D possibly corresponds to TRBD1 (6 bases). TRBV6-7 is filed as an ORF, its function uncertain. V dropped 4 bases and J dropped 0 bases, with 7 bases sitting between them. The CDR3 is made up of 15 amino acids. The CDR3 coding sequence is TGTGCCAGCAGTTTGGGACACTCTGGGGCCAACGTCCTGACTTTC. Its translation: CASSLGHSGANVLTF.

The CDR3 region has the DNA TGTGCCAGCAGCGGGACAGGGGAGGATCAGCCCCAGCATTTT. As protein: CASSGTGEDQPQHF. This chain connects TRBV2 to TRBJ1-5, with TRBD1 matching over 10 bases. CDR1 is SNHLY, CDR2 FYNNEI, per germline. The CDR3 totals 14 residues. The junction had 4 bases not matched to a gene; V was cut back by 6 bases and J by 5 bases.

The rearrangement joins TRBV2 to TRBJ2-7; 8 nucleotides line up with TRBD1. The ends lost 7 bases at V and 5 bases at J; junction bases unmatched: 4. The CDR3 loop spans 12 amino acids. Germline assignment: CDR1 SNHLY and CDR2 FYNNEI. The CDR3 reads CASNRGTHEQYF. For the CDR3, the DNA is TGTGCCAGCAACAGGGGGACCCACGAGCAGTACTTC.

The rearrangement uses TRBV4-3 and TRBJ1-6; unclear D gene. Trimming shortened V by 4 bases and J by 7 bases, and 11 bases separated the two germline ends. This CDR3 has 14 amino acids. Per germline, CDR1 LGHNA and CDR2 YSLEER. The CDR3 sequence: CASSPQPTNSPLHF. For the CDR3, the DNA is TGCGCCAGCAGCCCGCAGCCAACAAATTCACCCCTCCACTTT.

V gene TRBV6-1 combines with J gene TRBJ1-4; no clear D. V was pared by 5 bases and J by 8 bases, with 6 bases between. The V gene's germline CDR1 is MNHNS and CDR2 SASEGT. The CDR3 has 11 amino acids. In DNA, the CDR3 is TGTGCCAGCAGTACCCGGGAAAAACTGTTTTTT. It specifies CASSTREKLFF.

In the case of this clone: Other DNA sequences in the sample encode the same CDR3. This chain joins TRBV6-6 and TRBJ2-5; D ambiguous. The CDR3 contains 12 residues. V was shortened by 4 bases and J by 1 base, with 4 bases between the two germline ends. Germline-derived CDR1 and CDR2 are MNHNY and SVGAGI (reference sequence). The CDR3 DNA sequence: TGTGCCAGCAGTTGGTCCCAAGAGACCCAGTACTTC. The encoded protein is CASSWSQETQYF.

This chain links TRBV6-5 with TRBJ2-5; TRBD1 aligns across 9 bases. This CDR3 spans 15 amino acids. V gave up 7 bases and J gave up 7 bases; unmatched junction bases: 13. Germline V gene data show CDR1 as MNHEY and CDR2 as SVGAGI. The DNA for the CDR3 is TGTGCCAGCACCGTCCCGGGACAGGGTGGAGGGACCCAGTACTTC. It encodes CASTVPGQGGGTQYF.

The chain couples TRBV6-5 to TRBJ2-7, with 8 bases lining up with TRBD1. The length of the CDR3 is 14 residues. Per the germline V gene, CDR1 is MNHEY and CDR2 is SVGAGI. J was trimmed by 5 bases and V by 2 bases; bases with no gene match: 5. CDR3 nucleotide sequence: TGTGCCAGCAGTTACATATCAGGGGGCGACGAGCAGTACTTC. Amino acids: CASSYISGGDEQYF.

This clone has only one observation. The V and J genes are TRBV5-6 and TRBJ1-2, with 11 bases fitting TRBD1. Germline trimming cut 4 bases from V and 8 bases from J; bases unmatched to any gene: 13. Germline CDR1 is SGHDT and CDR2 is YYEEEE. The CDR3 runs to 16 residues. The CDR3 DNA follows: TGTGCCAGCAGCGCGGGGACAGGGGGGCTAGCAGGGGGCTACACCTTC. It is translated as CASSAGTGGLAGGYTF.

This clone occurred a few times. This chain links TRBV28 with TRBJ2-1, with D uncertain. Trimming pared 2 bases from V and 0 bases from J, leaving 11 bases between. Germline lookup yields CDR1 MDHEN and CDR2 SYDVKM. The CDR3 has 16 amino acids. CDR3 in DNA: TGTGCCAGCAGTTTAGTTCCCATTAGCTCCTACAATGAGCAGTTCTTC. This encodes CASSLVPISSYNEQFF.

This clone came up once. The genes are TRBV27 and TRBJ2-3, with D maybe TRBD1 (6 bases). The CDR3 runs to 15 residues. V shed 6 bases and J shed 4 bases, with 17 bases lying between them. Per germline, CDR1 MNHEY and CDR2 SMNVEV (reference sequence). The CDR3 nucleotides are TGTGCCAGCAGAGAAACAGGGCGTGGGGCAGATACGCAGTATTTT. Amino acids: CASRETGRGADTQYF.